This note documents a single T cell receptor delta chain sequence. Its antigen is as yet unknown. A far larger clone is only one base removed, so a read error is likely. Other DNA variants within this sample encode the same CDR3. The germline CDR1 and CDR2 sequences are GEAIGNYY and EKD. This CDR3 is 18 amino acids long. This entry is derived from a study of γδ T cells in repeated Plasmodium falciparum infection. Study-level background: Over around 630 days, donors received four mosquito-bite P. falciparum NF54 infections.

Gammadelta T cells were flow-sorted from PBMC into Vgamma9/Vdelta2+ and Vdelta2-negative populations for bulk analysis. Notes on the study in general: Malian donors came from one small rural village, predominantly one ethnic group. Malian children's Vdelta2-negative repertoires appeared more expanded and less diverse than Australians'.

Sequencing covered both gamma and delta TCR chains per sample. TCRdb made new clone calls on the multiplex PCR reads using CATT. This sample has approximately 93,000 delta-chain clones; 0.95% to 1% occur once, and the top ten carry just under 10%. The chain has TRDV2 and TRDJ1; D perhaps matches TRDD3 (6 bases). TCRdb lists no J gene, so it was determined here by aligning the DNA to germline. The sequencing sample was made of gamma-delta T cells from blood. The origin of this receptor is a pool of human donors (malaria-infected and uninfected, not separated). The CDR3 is CADKASYVPGDVTDKLIF. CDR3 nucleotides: TGTGCAGACAAGGCTTCTTACGTACCTGGGGACGTTACCGATAAACTCATCTTT.